One T cell receptor (beta chain) is described in this entry. Some clones are missing from TCRdb's copy, which holds only in-frame ones; the method was immunoSEQ multiplex PCR. The sample yields about 120,000 clones, 60% to 80% seen once. The CDR3 sequence is 14 residues long. J was trimmed by 4 bases and V by 5 bases; bases with no gene match: 6. Germline V gene data show CDR1 as SGHVS and CDR2 as FNYEAQ. The data stem from a study of blood T cell repertoires in COVID-19. Background on the study: Some COVID-19 samples were acute and others convalescent; all came from the United States, Italy and Spain. In each case, the material was cDNA or gDNA derived from T cells, B-cell-depleted T cells, or PBMCs.

V usage is TRBV7-6 and J usage is TRBJ2-7; TRBD1 aligns across 9 bases. This receptor was taken from a human donor in a cohort sampled during active COVID-19. The sequenced sample consisted of peripheral blood. The chain's CDR3 is CASSPGTGMYEQYF. CDR3 in DNA: TGTGCCAGCAGCCCTGGGACAGGGATGTACGAGCAGTACTTC. The full variable domain, its missing parts supplied by reference TRBV7-6 and TRBJ2-7, is GAGVSQSPRYKVTKRGQDVALRCDPISGHVSLYWYRQALGQGPEFLTYFNYEAQQDKSGLPNDRFSAERPEGSISTLTIQRTEQRDSAMYRCASSPGTGMYEQYFGPGTRLTVT.